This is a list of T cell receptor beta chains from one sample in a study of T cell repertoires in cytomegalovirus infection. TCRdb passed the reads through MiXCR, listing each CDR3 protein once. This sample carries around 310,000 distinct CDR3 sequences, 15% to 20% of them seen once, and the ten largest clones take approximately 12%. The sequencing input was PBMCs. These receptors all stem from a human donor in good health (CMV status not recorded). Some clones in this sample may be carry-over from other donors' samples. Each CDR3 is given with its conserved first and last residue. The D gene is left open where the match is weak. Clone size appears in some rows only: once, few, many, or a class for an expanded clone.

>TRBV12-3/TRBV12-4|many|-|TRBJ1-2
TGTGCCAGCAGCCCTGGTGGGGTAGGGGGCTACACCTTC
CASSPGGVGGYTF
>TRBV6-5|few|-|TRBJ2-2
TGTGCCAGCAGTTACCTACTTTCGTCCGGGGAGCTGTTTTTT
CASSYLLSSGELFF
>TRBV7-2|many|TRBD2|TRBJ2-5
TGTGCCAGCAGCCCGCCGGGACTAGCGGGCGAGACCCAGTACTTC
CASSPPGLAGETQYF
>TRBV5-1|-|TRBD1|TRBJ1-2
TGCGCCAGCAGCCAAGATCCGGGACAGGGGGCCTATGGCTACACCTTC
CASSQDPGQGAYGYTF
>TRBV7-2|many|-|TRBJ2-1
TGTGCCAGCAGCTTACTTATCGGCGTGGGGGTCTACAATGAGCAGTTCTTC
CASSLLIGVGVYNEQFF
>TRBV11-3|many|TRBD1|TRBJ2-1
TGTGCCAGCAGCTCATCCAGGGGGCGGCGTGAGCAGTTCTTC
CASSSSRGRREQFF
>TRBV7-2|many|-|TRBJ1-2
TGTGCCAGCAGGCAACAGGGTGGATCTAACTATGGCTACACCTTC
CASRQQGGSNYGYTF
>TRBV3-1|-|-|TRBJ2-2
TGTGCCAGCAGCCAACTTTTTGGGGGGAACACCGGGGAGCTGTTTTTT
CASSQLFGGNTGELFF
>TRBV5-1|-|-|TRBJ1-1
TGCGCCAGCAGCCCCCACCCCATGAACACTGAAGCTTTCTTT
CASSPHPMNTEAFF
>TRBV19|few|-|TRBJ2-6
TGTGCCAGTAGTATCTTGTGGACTTCTGGGGCCAACGTCCTGACTTTC
CASSILWTSGANVLTF
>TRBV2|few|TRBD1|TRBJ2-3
TGTGCCAGCAGCAAAGGACAGGGGCGCACAGATACGCAGTATTTT
CASSKGQGRTDTQYF
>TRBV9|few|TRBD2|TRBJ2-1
TGTGCCAGCAGCGCCGGACGGGGGGGCGGTGGCAATGAGCAGTTCTTC
CASSAGRGGGGNEQFF
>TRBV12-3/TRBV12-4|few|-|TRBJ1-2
TGTGCCAGCAGTACCGACCCCGGAACCTACACCTTC
CASSTDPGTYTF
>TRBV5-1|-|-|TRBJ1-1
TGCGCCAGCAGCTTGGGGGAGGCGAACGCTGAAGCTTTCTTT
CASSLGEANAEAFF
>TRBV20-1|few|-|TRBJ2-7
TGCAGTGCTAGAGATGGATCAGGGCGCGAGCAGTACTTC
CSARDGSGREQYF
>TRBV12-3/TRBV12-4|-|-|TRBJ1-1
TGTGCCAGCAGTTTAATGGAAGACACTGAAGCTTTCTTT
CASSLMEDTEAFF
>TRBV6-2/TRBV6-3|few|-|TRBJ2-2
TGTGCCAGCATTCGGAGAAAGCAGGGGTCGAACACCGGGGAGCTGTTTTTT
CASIRRKQGSNTGELFF
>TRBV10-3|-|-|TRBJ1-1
TGTGCCATCAGTGACCAGGAGGCCACTGAAGCTTTCTTT
CAISDQEATEAFF
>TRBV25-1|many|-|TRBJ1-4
TGTGCCAGCAGTGAATTAGGCACGGGTAATGAAAAACTGTTTTTT
CASSELGTGNEKLFF
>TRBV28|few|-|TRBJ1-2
TGTGCCAGCCGACACCCCACAGGGAACTATGGCTACACCTTC
CASRHPTGNYGYTF
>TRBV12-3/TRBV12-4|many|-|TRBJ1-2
TGTGCCAGCAGCAACACGCGCGGCTACACCTTC
CASSNTRGYTF
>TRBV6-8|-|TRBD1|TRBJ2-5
TGTGCCAGCAGCAGGAGACAGGGTATCAAGGAGACCCAGTACTTC
CASSRRQGIKETQYF
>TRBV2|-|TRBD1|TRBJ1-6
TGTGCCAGCAGCTTCACAGGGGCTACCAATTCACCCCTCCACTTT
CASSFTGATNSPLHF
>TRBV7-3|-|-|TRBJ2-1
TGTGCCAGCAGCTTAGGGCCTAAGGGTTTCTCGTACAATGAGCAGTTCTTC
CASSLGPKGFSYNEQFF
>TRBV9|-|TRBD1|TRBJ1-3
TGTGCCAGCAGCCCCGACAGGGTGGGAAACACCATATATTTT
CASSPDRVGNTIYF